The 3 T cell receptor beta chains presented below share a single source sample, sequenced in a study of blood T cell repertoires in COVID-19. Sequenced by immunoSEQ multiplex PCR; TCRdb stores in-frame clones only, minus some. The table lists about 130,000 clones, about 92% of them singletons. The sample was peripheral blood. The receptors originated from a man in his fifties or sixties with COVID-19, enrolled during active disease.

This chain connects TRBV5-1 to TRBJ1-1; D remains unclear. The CDR3 loop spans 14 amino acids. V lost 3 bases and J 1 base, leaving 10 bases between the germline ends. CDR1 is SGHRS, CDR2 YFSETQ, per germline. The CDR3 sequence is CASSSGLRNTEAFF. The CDR3 DNA reads TGCGCCAGCAGCTCAGGACTGAGGAACACTGAAGCTTTCTTT.

Turning to this clone: No DNA is shown, since the ends of the CDR3 on it are uncertain; the CDR3 is the one TCRdb lists. The chain recombines TRBV28 with TRBJ2-7; the D call TRBD1 from the table was never checked on the DNA. The CDR3 is 15 residues long, counting both termini. CDR1 is MDHEN, CDR2 SYDVKM, per germline. CDR3 sequence: CASILAWDRVDEQYF.

This chain joins TRBV18 and TRBJ1-5; TRBD1 might be the D (6 bases). The CDR3 is 14 amino acids. V dropped 5 bases and J dropped 1 base, with 9 bases sitting between them. CDR1 is KGHSH, CDR2 LQKENI, per germline. The CDR3 loop reads CASSITGSNQPQHF. CDR3 DNA: TGTGCCAGCTCAATTACAGGGAGCAATCAGCCCCAGCATTTT. The entire variable domain, with the rest obtained from reference TRBV18 and TRBJ1-5, is as follows: NAGVMQNPRHLVRRRGQEARLRCSPMKGHSHVYWYRQLPEEGLKFMVYLQKENIIDESGMPKERFSAEFPKEGPSILRIQQVVRGDSAAYFCASSITGSNQPQHFGDGTRLSIL.